Listed here are 28 T cell receptor beta chains from one sample, sequenced in a study of cytomegalovirus exposure and HLA in healthy donors. Profiled with immunoSEQ multiplex PCR; TCRdb holds only in-frame clones, not every one. The sample lists 150,000 to 200,000 clones; 85% were seen once. The source material was PBMCs. These receptors were taken from a man aged 25-45 years in good health and CMV-seropositive.

The sample holds a few counts of this clone. The rearrangement uses TRBV7-9 and TRBJ2-7; D is unclear. The germline V gene has CDR1 SEHNR and CDR2 FQNEAQ (reference sequence). The ends were cut back, 5 bases at V and 2 bases at J, with 10 bases in the middle. This CDR3 contains 13 residues. This chain's CDR3 is CASSPEIPYEQYF. CDR3 sequence (DNA): TGTGCCAGCAGCCCCGAGATTCCCTACGAGCAGTACTTC.

The chain recombines TRBV11-2 with TRBJ1-2; 10 bases fit TRBD1. The germline V gene encodes CDR1 SGHAT and CDR2 FQNNGV. Trimming took 5 bases from V and 7 from J; bases not matched to a gene: 4. This CDR3 is 13 amino acids long. The chain's CDR3 is CASSETGGGGYTF. The CDR3 nucleotides read TGTGCCAGCAGCGAGACAGGGGGCGGTGGCTACACCTTC. Based on the CDR3 plus reference TRBV11-2 and TRBJ1-2, the full variable domain is EAGVAQSPRYKIIEKRQSVAFWCNPISGHATLYWYQQILGQGPKLLIQFQNNGVVDDSQLPKDRFSAERLKGVDSTLKIQPAKLEDSAVYLCASSETGGGGYTFGSGTRLTVV.

The chain joins TRBV9 to TRBJ2-3; 8 nucleotides agree with TRBD1. CDR3 length: 15 residues. Germline V gene data show CDR1 as SGDLS and CDR2 as YYNGEE. The junction had 1 base not matched to a gene; V was cut back by 0 bases and J by 1 base. The CDR3 nucleotides are TGTGCCAGCAGCGTAGTGACAGGGGGCACAGATACGCAGTATTTT. Translation gives CASSVVTGGTDTQYF.

This rearrangement joins TRBV18 to TRBJ1-5; 8 nucleotides align to TRBD1. Germline assignment: CDR1 KGHSH and CDR2 LQKENI. The V segment lost 2 bases and the J segment 8 bases; nucleotides outside the gene matches: 11. This CDR3 has 16 amino acids. As DNA, the CDR3 is TGTGCCAGCTCACCAAGGGAGAGGGACAGGCTGGAGCCCCAGCATTTT. Translation: CASSPRERDRLEPQHF.

CDR3 amino acids: CASRPGTGSGTGELFF. DNA for the CDR3: TGTGCCAGCAGGCCCGGGACAGGGAGCGGCACCGGGGAGCTGTTTTTT. The rearrangement joins TRBV5-4 to TRBJ2-2, with TRBD1 identical over 9 bases. The germline gives CDR1 SGHNT, CDR2 YYREEE (reference sequence). The CDR3 runs 16 residues. Trimming removed 5 bases from V and 4 bases from J; junction bases left unmatched: 9.

This clone was observed a few times. The rearrangement links TRBV10-3 to TRBJ1-5; 7 bases line up with TRBD1. The CDR3 has 14 amino acids. The V gene's germline CDR1 is ENHRY and CDR2 SYGVKD. The junction had 2 bases not matched to a gene; V was cut back by 3 bases and J by 3 bases. The CDR3 is CAISEQGPNQPQHF. The DNA of the CDR3 is TGTGCCATCAGTGAACAGGGGCCCAATCAGCCCCAGCATTTT.

This clone showed up just a few times. The rearrangement uses TRBV6-5 and TRBJ2-7; D is possibly TRBD1 (6 bases). Per the germline V gene, CDR1 is MNHEY and CDR2 is SVGAGI. The CDR3 totals 14 residues. The ends were cut back, 6 bases at V and 6 bases at J, with 18 bases in the middle. CDR3 loop: CASSRSRGLGEQYF. The DNA for the CDR3 is TGTGCCAGCAGCAGGTCCAGGGGCTTGGGCGAGCAGTACTTC.

Concerning this clone: Other DNA sequences in this specimen translate into the identical CDR3. The chain couples TRBV5-1 to TRBJ1-1; D remains unclear. The V gene lost 5 bases and the J gene lost 1 base, with 6 bases spanning the gap. The CDR3 has 12 residues. CDR1 SGHRS and CDR2 YFSETQ come from the germline V gene. The CDR3 sequence is CASREGNTEAFF. The CDR3 region has the DNA TGCGCCAGCAGAGAGGGGAACACTGAAGCTTTCTTT. Looking up the rest from reference TRBV5-1 and TRBJ1-1 gives the full variable domain: KAGVTQTPRYLIKTRGQQVTLSCSPISGHRSVSWYQQTPGQGLQFLFEYFSETQRNKGNFPGRFSGRQFSNSRSEMNVSTLELGDSALYLCASREGNTEAFFGQGTRLTVV.

The chain couples TRBV27 to TRBJ2-7, with 8 nucleotides matching TRBD1. CDR3 length equals 14 residues. The V segment lost 4 bases and the J segment 3 bases; nucleotides outside the gene matches: 5. Germline V gene sequence: CDR1 MNHEY, CDR2 SMNVEV (reference sequence). This CDR3 reads CASSSGDRFYEQYF. In DNA form, the CDR3 reads TGTGCCAGCAGTTCGGGGGACAGGTTCTACGAGCAGTACTTC.

This clone was observed once. This rearrangement joins TRBV5-1 to TRBJ1-3; D is ambiguous. V was cut by 0 bases and J by 3 bases, with 10 bases left in between. The CDR3 is made up of 15 amino acids. Germline CDR1 SGHRS, CDR2 YFSETQ. CDR3 protein: CASSLEPGSGNTIYF. The DNA for the CDR3 is TGCGCCAGCAGCTTGGAACCGGGGAGTGGAAACACCATATATTTT.

The CDR3 loop is CASSTSPRGNEQFF. CDR3 coding DNA: TGTGCCAGCAGTACCTCCCCACGGGGTAATGAGCAGTTCTTC. J is TRBJ2-1 and V is TRBV7-2; TRBD2 is a possible D gene (5 bases). Germline CDR1 and CDR2: SGHTA and FQGNSA. CDR3 size: 14 residues. Trimming pared 6 bases from V and 7 bases from J, leaving 16 bases between.

This clone has only one observation. The V gene is TRBV7-6, the J gene TRBJ2-5; TRBD2 aligns across 10 bases. Unmatched junction bases numbered 4, after V lost 2 bases and J lost 1 base. The CDR3 consists of 16 residues. In germline, CDR1 is SGHVS, CDR2 FNYEAQ. The DNA of the CDR3 is TGTGCCAGCAGCTTATCCCTAGCGGGGGTCCAAGAGACCCAGTACTTC. It yields the protein CASSLSLAGVQETQYF.

The V gene is TRBV5-6, the J gene TRBJ1-5, with TRBD1 identical over 9 bases. J gave up 0 bases and V 5 bases, and 6 bases lay outside the gene matches. Germline V gives CDR1 SGHDT, CDR2 YYEEEE. The length of the CDR3 is 16 residues. The CDR3, as DNA: TGTGCCAGCAGGCCGGGACAGGGCGATAGCAATCAGCCCCAGCATTTT. Protein: CASRPGQGDSNQPQHF.

The chain uses TRBV9 and TRBJ1-2, with TRBD1 matching over 9 bases. The CDR3 runs 15 residues. CDR1 and CDR2 (germline): SGDLS, YYNGEE. Trimming at V came to 0 bases and at J to 5 bases, leaving 5 bases not matched to a gene. CDR3 nucleotide sequence: TGTGCCAGCAGCGTAGAGACCGGGACAGGGTATGGCTACACCTTC. As protein: CASSVETGTGYGYTF.

The chain is built from TRBV2 and TRBJ2-7, with D unclear. The germline V gene has CDR1 SNHLY and CDR2 FYNNEI. V was cut by 2 bases and J by 0 bases, with 8 bases left in between. This CDR3 has 14 amino acids. The CDR3 is CASSETAYSYEQYF. CDR3 bases: TGTGCCAGCAGTGAAACAGCTTACTCCTACGAGCAGTACTTC.

This chain connects TRBV29-1 to TRBJ2-1; the match to TRBD2 covers 12 bases. CDR1 and CDR2 from the germline V gene are SQVTM and ANQGSEA. This CDR3 comprises 16 residues. CDR3: CSMTSGGPSSYNEQFF. In nucleotides, the CDR3 is TGCAGTATGACTAGCGGGGGACCTTCCTCCTACAATGAGCAGTTCTTC.

In its sample, this clone was seen a few times. The chain combines TRBV5-4 with TRBJ2-1, with 9 positions matching TRBD2. V lost 0 bases to trimming and J lost 8 bases; unmatched junction nucleotides: 9. The CDR3 is made up of 16 amino acids. The germline V gene encodes CDR1 SGHNT and CDR2 YYREEE (reference sequence). The CDR3 reads CASSLAAGGQEDEQFF. DNA of the CDR3: TGTGCCAGCAGCTTGGCCGCGGGGGGGCAAGAGGATGAGCAGTTCTTC. Full variable domain (rest looked up from reference TRBV5-4 and TRBJ2-1): ETGVTQSPTHLIKTRGQQVTLRCSSQSGHNTVSWYQQALGQGPQFIFQYYREEENGRGNFPPRFSGLQFPNYSSELNVNALELDDSALYLCASSLAAGGQEDEQFFGPGTRLTVL.

The chain is built from TRBV5-5 and TRBJ1-1; 10 bases align to TRBD1. The germline V gene encodes CDR1 SGHKS and CDR2 YYEKEE (reference sequence). Unmatched junction bases numbered 10, after V lost 4 bases and J lost 4 bases. The CDR3 length is 16 residues. The CDR3 loop reads CASSIGQGGLGTEAFF. As DNA, the CDR3 is TGTGCCAGCAGCATAGGACAGGGGGGGTTAGGCACTGAAGCTTTCTTT.

The V and J genes are TRBV29-1 and TRBJ2-3; 9 positions agree with TRBD1. Germline V gene lookup returns CDR1 SQVTM and CDR2 ANQGSEA. The CDR3 sequence is 12 residues long. V shed 6 bases, J shed 3 bases, and the junction held 1 base outside the gene matches. As DNA, the CDR3 is TGCAGCGTGACAGGGGGTACAGATACGCAGTATTTT. Residues: CSVTGGTDTQYF.

This chain joins TRBV6-4 and TRBJ2-2; D is perhaps TRBD1 (6 bases). CDR3 length: 14 residues. With 6 bases removed from V and 0 bases from J, the gap between germline ends came to 8 bases. CDR1 and CDR2 from the germline V gene are MRHNA and SNTAGT. CDR3 DNA: TGTGCCAGCAGCCGACAGGCGAACACCGGGGAGCTGTTTTTT. This sequence encodes CASSRQANTGELFF.

V and J are TRBV6-5 and TRBJ2-7; a possible D gene is TRBD1 (5 bases). V lost 2 bases, J lost 0 bases, and 8 bases lay in between. The CDR3 length is 14 residues. Germline V lookup: CDR1 MNHEY, CDR2 SVGAGI. The DNA for the CDR3 is TGTGCCAGCAGTTACGTAGGGGCCTCCTACGAGCAGTACTTC. Translation: CASSYVGASYEQYF.

The rearrangement links TRBV7-8 to TRBJ2-2; 10 bases line up with TRBD1. The germline V gene encodes CDR1 SGHVS and CDR2 FQNEAQ. The CDR3 has 15 amino acids. V shed 3 bases and J 6 bases; nucleotides not matched to a gene: 4. In nucleotides, the CDR3 is TGTGCCAGCAGCTTCAGGACAGGGGGACCCGGGGAGCTGTTTTTT. Translated: CASSFRTGGPGELFF.

The DNA for the CDR3 is TGTGCCAGCAGCTTGCGACTAGCGTCTTACACAGATACGCAGTATTTT. Its translation: CASSLRLASYTDTQYF. The chain recombines TRBV11-2 with TRBJ2-3; TRBD2 matches at 8 bases. Trimming at V came to 3 bases and at J to 2 bases, leaving 7 bases not matched to a gene. Looked up from germline, CDR1 is SGHAT and CDR2 is FQNNGV. The CDR3 covers 16 residues.

This clone has ten or more counts. The V and J genes are TRBV27 and TRBJ1-2; a weak D match, TRBD1 (5 bases). The V and J ends lost 4 bases and 6 bases respectively, with 21 bases between them. The germline CDR1 and CDR2 sequences are MNHEY and SMNVEV (reference sequence). This CDR3 spans 16 amino acids. The CDR3 protein is CASSSQNWGGINGYTF. CDR3 nucleotide sequence: TGTGCCAGCAGTTCGCAAAATTGGGGGGGGATTAATGGCTACACCTTC.

The chain joins TRBV5-6 to TRBJ2-3; 11 bases fit TRBD2. The V and J ends lost 0 bases and 2 bases, in that order; junction bases with no gene match: 2. Germline CDR1 reads SGHDT; CDR2 reads YYEEEE. This CDR3 spans 16 amino acids. CDR3 loop: CASSLELAGDTDTQYF. In nucleotides, the CDR3 is TGTGCCAGCAGCTTGGAACTAGCGGGGGACACAGATACGCAGTATTTT.

The CDR3 DNA is TGTGCCAGCAGCTTACGACAGGGGCATAGCTATGGCTACACCTTC. It codes for CASSLRQGHSYGYTF. This chain uses TRBV7-9 with TRBJ1-2, with TRBD1 matching over 8 bases. CDR3 length: 15 residues. Per germline, CDR1 SEHNR and CDR2 FQNEAQ (reference sequence). Trimming took 2 bases from V and 4 from J; bases not matched to a gene: 6.

The chain has TRBV7-6 and TRBJ2-5, with 12 bases aligning to TRBD2. CDR1 SGHVS and CDR2 FNYEAQ come from the germline V gene. With 7 bases clipped from V and 5 bases from J, the junction kept 8 bases outside the gene matches. The CDR3 contains 15 residues. This CDR3 is CASISSGGAQETQYF. CDR3 nucleotides: TGTGCCAGCATTTCTAGCGGGGGGGCCCAGGAGACCCAGTACTTC.

The rearrangement uses TRBV9 and TRBJ2-3; 7 positions match TRBD2. The CDR3 contains 14 residues. The junction had 5 bases not matched to a gene; V was cut back by 4 bases and J by 3 bases. The germline V gene encodes CDR1 SGDLS and CDR2 YYNGEE. The CDR3 coding sequence is TGTGCCAGCAGCCCTGGACTAGGGACAGATACGCAGTATTTT. It yields the protein CASSPGLGTDTQYF.